Below, 8 T cell receptor beta chains from the same sample are listed, as sequenced in a study of cytomegalovirus exposure and HLA in healthy donors. PCR involved 60 Vbeta and 13 Jbeta primers. The table came from immunoSEQ multiplex PCR; TCRdb's copy has only in-frame clones and leaves some out. There are about 120,000 clones in the sample; about 10% occur only once, and roughly 4.2% lies in the top ten. The sequenced sample consisted of PBMCs. The source is a woman aged 18-29 years in good health and CMV-seropositive.

This clone was picked up a small number of times. The chain has TRBV7-6 and TRBJ2-2; 14 bases match TRBD2. The CDR3 is 19 residues long. V gave up 4 bases and J gave up 4 bases; unmatched junction bases: 11. Germline V lookup: CDR1 SGHVS, CDR2 FNYEAQ. CDR3 DNA: TGTGCCAGCAGCTCGCGGGGTTTCGGACTAGCGGGAGGCACCGGGGAGCTGTTTTTT. Translation gives CASSSRGFGLAGGTGELFF.

This clone was counted many times. J is TRBJ1-4 and V is TRBV19; 9 bases line up with TRBD1. The CDR3 totals 15 residues. V lost 9 bases and J lost 6; bases outside the gene matches: 11. Germline V gene lookup returns CDR1 LNHDA and CDR2 SQIVND (reference sequence). As DNA, the CDR3 is TGTGCCAGCCGGGACAGGGAGCAATGGTATGAAAAACTGTTTTTT. Its translation: CASRDREQWYEKLFF.

The gene calls are TRBV19 and TRBJ1-5; the match to TRBD1 covers 9 bases. V lost 1 base and J lost 5; bases outside the gene matches: 9. The CDR3 runs 17 residues. CDR1 and CDR2 from the germline V gene are LNHDA and SQIVND (reference sequence). The CDR3 sequence: CASSIVQQGAGDQPQHF. DNA of the CDR3: TGTGCCAGTAGTATAGTACAACAGGGGGCGGGCGATCAGCCCCAGCATTTT.

CDR3 residues: CASSPGRGGIREAFF. The CDR3 DNA reads TGTGCCAGCAGTCCAGGGCGGGGAGGCATACGTGAAGCTTTCTTT. The chain has TRBV2 and TRBJ1-1; maybe TRBD1 (5 bases). This CDR3 is 15 amino acids long. The germline V and J ends were trimmed by 5 bases and 7 bases, with 20 bases remaining between them. Germline lookup yields CDR1 SNHLY and CDR2 FYNNEI.

This clone was seen more than once but under ten times. The DNA for the CDR3 is TGCAGCGTTGTTTTCGGGAGGTCAGATACGCAGTATTTT. It yields the protein CSVVFGRSDTQYF. The chain carries TRBV29-1 and TRBJ2-3, with 7 nucleotides matching TRBD2. There are 13 residues in the CDR3. Germline V gene lookup returns CDR1 SQVTM and CDR2 ANQGSEA. Trimming at V came to 4 bases and at J to 4 bases, leaving 5 bases not matched to a gene.

This clone was counted a few times. J is TRBJ2-5 and V is TRBV2, with TRBD2 matching over 8 bases. With V trimmed by 7 bases and J by 2 bases, 6 bases remained unmatched. The CDR3 length is 14 residues. CDR1 is SNHLY, CDR2 FYNNEI, per germline. The CDR3 is CASTRLAQQETQYF. CDR3 in DNA: TGTGCCAGCACTAGACTAGCGCAACAAGAGACCCAGTACTTC.

The chain combines TRBV27 with TRBJ2-1; no reliable D call. V was clipped by 3 bases and J by 2 bases, with 5 bases between them. The CDR3 contains 13 residues. Germline V CDR1 and CDR2: MNHEY, SMNVEV (reference sequence). CDR3 bases: TGTGCCAGCAGTTTCCTTACCTACAATGAGCAGTTCTTC. Protein product: CASSFLTYNEQFF.

The CDR3 coding sequence is TGTGCCAGCAGCTTAACAGGGACGGCCCCTGAAGCTTTCTTT. This codes for CASSLTGTAPEAFF. The V call is TRBV7-9, the J call TRBJ1-1; tentative D call: TRBD1 (6 bases). The CDR3 runs 14 residues. Between the trimmed V and J ends, which lost 2 bases and 6 bases, there was a span of 13 bases. CDR1 and CDR2 from the germline V gene are SEHNR and FQNEAQ (reference sequence).